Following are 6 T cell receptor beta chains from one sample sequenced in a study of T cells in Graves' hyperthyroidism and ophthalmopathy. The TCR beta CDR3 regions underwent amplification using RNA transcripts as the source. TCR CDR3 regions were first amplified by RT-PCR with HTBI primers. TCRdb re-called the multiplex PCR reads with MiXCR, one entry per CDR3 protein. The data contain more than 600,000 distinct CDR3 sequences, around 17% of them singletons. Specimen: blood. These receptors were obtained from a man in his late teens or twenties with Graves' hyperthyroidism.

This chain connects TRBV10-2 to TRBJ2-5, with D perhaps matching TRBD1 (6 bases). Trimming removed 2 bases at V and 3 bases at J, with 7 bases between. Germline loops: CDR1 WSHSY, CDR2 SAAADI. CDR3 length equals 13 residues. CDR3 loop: CASSERGKETQYF. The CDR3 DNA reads TGCGCCAGCAGTGAGAGGGGGAAAGAGACCCAGTACTTC.

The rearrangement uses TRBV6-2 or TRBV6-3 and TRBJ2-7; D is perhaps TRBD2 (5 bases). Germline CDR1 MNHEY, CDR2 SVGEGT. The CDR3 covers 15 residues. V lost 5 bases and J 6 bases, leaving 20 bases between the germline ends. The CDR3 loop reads CASSGYSGNLGEQYF. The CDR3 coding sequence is TGTGCCAGCAGTGGCTATTCGGGGAATTTAGGCGAGCAGTACTTC.

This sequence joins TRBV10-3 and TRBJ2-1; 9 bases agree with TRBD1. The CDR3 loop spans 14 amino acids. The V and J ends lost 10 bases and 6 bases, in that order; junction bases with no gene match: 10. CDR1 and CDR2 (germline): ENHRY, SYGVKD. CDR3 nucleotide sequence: TGTGCCACCGGGAGCGGACAGGGGATCAATGAGCAGTTCTTC. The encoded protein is CATGSGQGINEQFF.

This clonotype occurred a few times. For the CDR3, the DNA is TGTGCCAGCAGCTTAGCCGGACAGGTCGAATCAGATACGCAGTATTTT. It yields the protein CASSLAGQVESDTQYF. The chain recombines TRBV7-9 with TRBJ2-3, with 7 bases identical to TRBD1. Germline assignment: CDR1 SEHNR and CDR2 FQNEAQ (reference sequence). V gave up 0 bases and J gave up 4 bases; unmatched junction bases: 7. This CDR3 contains 16 residues.

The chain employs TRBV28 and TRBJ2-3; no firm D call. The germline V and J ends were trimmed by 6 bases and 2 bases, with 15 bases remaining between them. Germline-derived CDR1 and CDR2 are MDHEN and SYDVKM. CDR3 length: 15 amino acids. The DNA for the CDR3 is TGTGCCAGCAGCCTCGGTCGAAAGCTCACAGATACGCAGTATTTT. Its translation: CASSLGRKLTDTQYF.

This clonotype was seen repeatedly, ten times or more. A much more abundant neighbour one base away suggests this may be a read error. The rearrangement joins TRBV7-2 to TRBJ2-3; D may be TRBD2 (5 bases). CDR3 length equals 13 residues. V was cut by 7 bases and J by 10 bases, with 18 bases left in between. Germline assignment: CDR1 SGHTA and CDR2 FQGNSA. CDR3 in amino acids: CASTLPRVDAQYF. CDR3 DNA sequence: TGTGCCAGCACCCTCCCGCGGGTTGATGCGCAGTATTTT.